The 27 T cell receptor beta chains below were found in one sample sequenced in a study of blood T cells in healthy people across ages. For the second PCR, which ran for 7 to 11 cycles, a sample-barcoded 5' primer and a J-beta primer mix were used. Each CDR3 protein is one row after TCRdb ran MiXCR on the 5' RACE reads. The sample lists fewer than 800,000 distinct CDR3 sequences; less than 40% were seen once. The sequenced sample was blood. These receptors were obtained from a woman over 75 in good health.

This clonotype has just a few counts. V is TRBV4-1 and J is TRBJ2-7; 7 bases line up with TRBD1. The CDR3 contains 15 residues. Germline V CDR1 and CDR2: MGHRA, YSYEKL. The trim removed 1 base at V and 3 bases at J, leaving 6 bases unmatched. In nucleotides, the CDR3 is TGCGCCAGCAGCCAAGGACAGGGCCCCTTCTACGAGCAGTACTTC. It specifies CASSQGQGPFYEQYF.

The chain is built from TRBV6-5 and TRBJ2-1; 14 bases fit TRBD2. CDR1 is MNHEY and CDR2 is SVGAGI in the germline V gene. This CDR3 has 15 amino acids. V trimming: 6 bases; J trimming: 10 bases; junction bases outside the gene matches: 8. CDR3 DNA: TGTGCCAGCAGGGGGACTAGCGGGGGCTCGGAGGAGCAGTTCTTC. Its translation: CASRGTSGGSEEQFF.

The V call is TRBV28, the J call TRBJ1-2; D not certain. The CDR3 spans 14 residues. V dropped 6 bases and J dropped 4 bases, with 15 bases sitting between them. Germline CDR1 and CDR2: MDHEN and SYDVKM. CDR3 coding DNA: TGTGCCAGCAGCCCCCCGGCGGAAACCTATGGCTACACCTTC. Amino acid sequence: CASSPPAETYGYTF.

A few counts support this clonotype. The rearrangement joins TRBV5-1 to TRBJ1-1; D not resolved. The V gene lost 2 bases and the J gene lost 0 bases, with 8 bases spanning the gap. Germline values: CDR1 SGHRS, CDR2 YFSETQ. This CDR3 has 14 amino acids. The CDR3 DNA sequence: TGCGCCAGCAGCTTCCGACAACTGAACACTGAAGCTTTCTTT. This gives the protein CASSFRQLNTEAFF.

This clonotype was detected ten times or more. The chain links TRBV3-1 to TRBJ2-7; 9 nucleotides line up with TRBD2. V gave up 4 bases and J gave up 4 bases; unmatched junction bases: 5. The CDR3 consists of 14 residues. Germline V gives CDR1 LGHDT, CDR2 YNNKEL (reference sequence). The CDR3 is CASSPVAGEYEQYF. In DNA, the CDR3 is TGTGCCAGCAGCCCTGTAGCGGGGGAGTACGAGCAGTACTTC.

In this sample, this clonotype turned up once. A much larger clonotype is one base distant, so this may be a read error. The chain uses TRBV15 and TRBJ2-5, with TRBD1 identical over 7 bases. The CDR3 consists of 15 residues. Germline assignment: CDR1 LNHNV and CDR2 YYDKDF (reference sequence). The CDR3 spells CTTSRGDRVQETQYF. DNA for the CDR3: TGTACCACCAGCAGGGGCGACAGGGTCCAAGAGACCCAGTACTTC.

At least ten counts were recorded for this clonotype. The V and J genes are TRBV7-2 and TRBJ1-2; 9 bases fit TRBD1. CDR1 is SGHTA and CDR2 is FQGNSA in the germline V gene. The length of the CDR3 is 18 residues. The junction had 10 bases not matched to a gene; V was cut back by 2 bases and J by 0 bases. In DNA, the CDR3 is TGTGCCAGCAGCTTATCGGGACAGGGCCTTTTAGCTAACTATGGCTACACCTTC. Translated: CASSLSGQGLLANYGYTF.

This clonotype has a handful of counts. CDR3 bases: TGTGCCAGCAGTTTATCCGGGACAGTCTCCTACGAGCAGTACTTC. The encoded protein is CASSLSGTVSYEQYF. V gene TRBV12-3 or TRBV12-4 combines with J gene TRBJ2-7; TRBD1 matches at 7 bases. This CDR3 is built from 15 residues. The V gene end was trimmed by 2 bases and the J gene end by 0 bases; junction bases not matched to a gene: 4.

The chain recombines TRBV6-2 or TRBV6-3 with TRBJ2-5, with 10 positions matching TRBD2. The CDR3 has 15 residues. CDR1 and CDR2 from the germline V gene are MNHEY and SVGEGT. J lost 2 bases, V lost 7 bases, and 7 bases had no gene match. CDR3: CASTPLAGNQETQYF. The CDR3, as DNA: TGTGCCAGCACCCCACTAGCGGGGAATCAAGAGACCCAGTACTTC.

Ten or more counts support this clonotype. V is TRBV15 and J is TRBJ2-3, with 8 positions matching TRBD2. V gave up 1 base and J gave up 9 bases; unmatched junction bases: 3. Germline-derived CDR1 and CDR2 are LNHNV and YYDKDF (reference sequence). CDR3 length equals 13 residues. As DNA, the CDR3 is TGTGCCACCAGCAGAGTAGCGGGGCGGACGCAGTATTTT. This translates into CATSRVAGRTQYF.

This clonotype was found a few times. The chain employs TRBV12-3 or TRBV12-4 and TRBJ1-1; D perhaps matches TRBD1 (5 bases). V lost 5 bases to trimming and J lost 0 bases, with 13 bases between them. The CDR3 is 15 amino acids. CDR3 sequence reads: CASSPTGELNTEAFF. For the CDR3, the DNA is TGTGCCAGCAGTCCGACGGGGGAACTGAACACTGAAGCTTTCTTT.

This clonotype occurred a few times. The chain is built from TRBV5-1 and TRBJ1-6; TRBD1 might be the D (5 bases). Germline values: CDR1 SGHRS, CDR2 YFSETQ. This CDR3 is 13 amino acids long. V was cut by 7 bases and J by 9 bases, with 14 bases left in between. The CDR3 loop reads CASGAGMASPLHF. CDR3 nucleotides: TGCGCCAGCGGAGCAGGGATGGCTTCACCCCTCCACTTT. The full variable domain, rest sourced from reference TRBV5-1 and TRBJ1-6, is KAGVTQTPRYLIKTRGQQVTLSCSPISGHRSVSWYQQTPGQGLQFLFEYFSETQRNKGNFPGRFSGRQFSNSRSEMNVSTLELGDSALYLCASGAGMASPLHFGNGTRLTVT.

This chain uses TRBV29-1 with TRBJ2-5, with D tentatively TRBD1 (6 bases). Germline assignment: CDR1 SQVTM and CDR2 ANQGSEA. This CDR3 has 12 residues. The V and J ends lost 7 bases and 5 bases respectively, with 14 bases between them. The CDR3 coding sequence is TGCAGCGGTGCCGAGGGGGTGGAGACCCAGTACTTC. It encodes CSGAEGVETQYF.

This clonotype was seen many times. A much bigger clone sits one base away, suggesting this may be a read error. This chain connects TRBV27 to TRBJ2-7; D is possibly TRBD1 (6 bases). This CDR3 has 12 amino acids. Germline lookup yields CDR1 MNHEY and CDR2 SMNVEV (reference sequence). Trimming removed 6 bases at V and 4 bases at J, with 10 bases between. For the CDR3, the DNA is TGTGCCAGCAGAACAGGGAGTTACGAGCAGTACTTC. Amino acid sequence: CASRTGSYEQYF.

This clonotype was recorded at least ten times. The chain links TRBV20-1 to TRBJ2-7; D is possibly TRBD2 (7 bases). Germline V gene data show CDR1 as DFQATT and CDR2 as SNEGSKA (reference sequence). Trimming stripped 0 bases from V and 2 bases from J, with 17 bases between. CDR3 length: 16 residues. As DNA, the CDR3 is TGCAGTGCTAGAGATGCTGGGAGGGGACAAACCTACGAGCAGTACTTC. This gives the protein CSARDAGRGQTYEQYF.

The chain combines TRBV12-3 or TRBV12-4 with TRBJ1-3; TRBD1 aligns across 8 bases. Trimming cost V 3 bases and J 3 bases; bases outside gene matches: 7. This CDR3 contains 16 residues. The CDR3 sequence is CASSLRDRLDGNTIYF. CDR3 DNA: TGTGCCAGCAGTTTGAGGGACAGGTTGGATGGAAACACCATATATTTT.

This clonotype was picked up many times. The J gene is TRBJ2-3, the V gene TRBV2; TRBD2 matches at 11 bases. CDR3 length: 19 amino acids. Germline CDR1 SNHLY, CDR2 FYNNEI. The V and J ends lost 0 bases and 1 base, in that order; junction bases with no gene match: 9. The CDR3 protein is CASSEASVLAGAGTDTQYF. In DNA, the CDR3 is TGTGCCAGCAGTGAAGCAAGTGTACTAGCGGGGGCTGGCACAGATACGCAGTATTTT.

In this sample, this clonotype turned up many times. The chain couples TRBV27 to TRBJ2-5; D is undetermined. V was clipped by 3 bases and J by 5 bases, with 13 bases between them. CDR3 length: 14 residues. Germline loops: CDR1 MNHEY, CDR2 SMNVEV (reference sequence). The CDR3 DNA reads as TGTGCCAGCAGTTTCACCGGTCCGAGGGAGACCCAGTACTTC. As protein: CASSFTGPRETQYF.

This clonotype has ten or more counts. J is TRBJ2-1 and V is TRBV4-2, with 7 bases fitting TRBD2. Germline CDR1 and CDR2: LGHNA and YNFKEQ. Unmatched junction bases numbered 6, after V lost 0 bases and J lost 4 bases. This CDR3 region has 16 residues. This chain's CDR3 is CASSQDGSSGYNEQFF. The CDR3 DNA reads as TGTGCCAGCAGCCAAGATGGGTCTAGCGGTTACAATGAGCAGTTCTTC.

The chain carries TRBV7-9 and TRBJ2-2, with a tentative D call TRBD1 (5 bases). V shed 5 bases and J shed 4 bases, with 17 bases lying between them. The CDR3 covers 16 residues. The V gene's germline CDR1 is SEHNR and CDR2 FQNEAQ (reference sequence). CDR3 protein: CASSPPGNRGTGELFF. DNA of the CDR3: TGTGCCAGCAGCCCCCCAGGGAATCGCGGCACCGGGGAGCTGTTTTTT. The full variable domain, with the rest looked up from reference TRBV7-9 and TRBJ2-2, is DTGVSQNPRHKITKRGQNVTFRCDPISEHNRLYWYRQTLGQGPEFLTYFQNEAQLEKSRLLSDRFSAERPKGSFSTLEIQRTEQGDSAMYLCASSPPGNRGTGELFFGEGSRLTVL.

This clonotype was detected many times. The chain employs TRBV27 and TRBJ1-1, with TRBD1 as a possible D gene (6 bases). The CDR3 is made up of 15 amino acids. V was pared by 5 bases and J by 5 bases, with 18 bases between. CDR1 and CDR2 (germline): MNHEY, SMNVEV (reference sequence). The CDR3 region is CASSPNPTGRTEAFF. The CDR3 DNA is TGTGCCAGCAGTCCGAATCCGACAGGTAGAACTGAAGCTTTCTTT.

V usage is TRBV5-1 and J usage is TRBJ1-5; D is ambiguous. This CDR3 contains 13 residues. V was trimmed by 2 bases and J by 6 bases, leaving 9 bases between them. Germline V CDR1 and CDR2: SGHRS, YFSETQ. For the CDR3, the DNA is TGCGCCAGCAGCTTCGAGATGGGTCAGCCCCAGCATTTT. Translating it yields CASSFEMGQPQHF.

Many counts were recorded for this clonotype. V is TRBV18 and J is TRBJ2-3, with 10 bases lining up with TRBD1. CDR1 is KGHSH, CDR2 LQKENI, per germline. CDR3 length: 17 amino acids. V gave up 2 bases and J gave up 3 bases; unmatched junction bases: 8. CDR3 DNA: TGTGCCAGCTCACCAAAGGGGCCGGGACAGGGGACAGATACGCAGTATTTT. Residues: CASSPKGPGQGTDTQYF.

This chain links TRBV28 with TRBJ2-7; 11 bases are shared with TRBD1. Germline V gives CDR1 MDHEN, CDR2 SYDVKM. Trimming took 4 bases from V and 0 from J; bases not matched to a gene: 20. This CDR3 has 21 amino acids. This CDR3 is CASSSVAVRDRGFSSSYEQYF. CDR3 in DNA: TGTGCCAGCAGTTCAGTCGCGGTCCGGGACAGGGGGTTTTCGAGCTCCTACGAGCAGTACTTC.

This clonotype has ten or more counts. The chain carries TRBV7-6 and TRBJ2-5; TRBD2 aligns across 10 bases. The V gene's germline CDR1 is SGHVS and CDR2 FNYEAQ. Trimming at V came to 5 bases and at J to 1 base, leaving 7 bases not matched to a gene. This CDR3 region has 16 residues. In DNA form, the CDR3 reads TGTGCCAGCAGCCAGCCCCGGACTAGCGGCCAAGAGACCCAGTACTTC. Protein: CASSQPRTSGQETQYF.

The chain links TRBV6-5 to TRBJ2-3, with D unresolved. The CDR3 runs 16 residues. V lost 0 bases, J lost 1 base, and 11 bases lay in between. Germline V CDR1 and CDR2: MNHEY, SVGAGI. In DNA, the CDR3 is TGTGCCAGCAGTTACTCGGCTTCTACAGGCACAGATACGCAGTATTTT. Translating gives CASSYSASTGTDTQYF.

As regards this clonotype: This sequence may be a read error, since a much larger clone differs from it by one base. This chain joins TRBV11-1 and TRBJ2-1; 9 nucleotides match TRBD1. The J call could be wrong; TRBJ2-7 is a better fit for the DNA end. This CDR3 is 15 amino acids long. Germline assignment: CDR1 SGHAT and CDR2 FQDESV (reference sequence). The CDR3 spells CASSLGTGDYNEQYF. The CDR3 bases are TGTGCCAGCAGCTTAGGGACAGGGGATTACAATGAGCAGTACTTC.